The T cell receptor (beta chain) under discussion was sequenced for a study of blood T cell repertoires in COVID-19. About the research overall: Sites across the United States, Italy and Spain contributed samples from acute and convalescent COVID-19. The analysed material was cDNA or gDNA that came from T cells, B-cell-depleted T cells, or PBMCs.

V trimming: 4 bases; J trimming: 5 bases; junction bases outside the gene matches: 4. The germline V gene has CDR1 SGHRS and CDR2 YFSETQ. The CDR3 is 15 amino acids. Authors' processing steps: Scientists estimated how many nucleated cells there were by amplifying reference gene primers. The assay was immunoSEQ multiplex PCR, and TCRdb's table has in-frame clones only and misses some. That table is the source of V, J and clone size, and D and trimming were worked out from the DNA. The table lists 90,000 to 110,000 clones, 85% of them singletons. Specimen: peripheral blood. This sequence joins TRBV5-1 and TRBJ2-2; 11 nucleotides align to TRBD2. The TCR originated in a middle-aged man with acute or convalescent COVID-19. The CDR3 sequence is CASSTVAGGTGELFF. CDR3 DNA sequence: TGCGCCAGCAGCACCGTAGCGGGAGGGACCGGGGAGCTGTTTTTT.